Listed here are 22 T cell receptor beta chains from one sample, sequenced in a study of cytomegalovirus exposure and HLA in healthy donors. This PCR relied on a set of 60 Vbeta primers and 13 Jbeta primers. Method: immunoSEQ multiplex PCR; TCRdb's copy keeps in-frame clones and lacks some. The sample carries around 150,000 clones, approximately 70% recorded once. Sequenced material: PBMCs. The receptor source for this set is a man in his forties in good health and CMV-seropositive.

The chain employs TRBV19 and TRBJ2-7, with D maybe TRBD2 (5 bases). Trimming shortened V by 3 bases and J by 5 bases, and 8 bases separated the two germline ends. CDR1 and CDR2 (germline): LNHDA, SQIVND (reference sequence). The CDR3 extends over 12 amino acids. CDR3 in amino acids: CASSMDFDEQYF. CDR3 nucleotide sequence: TGTGCCAGTAGTATGGACTTCGACGAGCAGTACTTC.

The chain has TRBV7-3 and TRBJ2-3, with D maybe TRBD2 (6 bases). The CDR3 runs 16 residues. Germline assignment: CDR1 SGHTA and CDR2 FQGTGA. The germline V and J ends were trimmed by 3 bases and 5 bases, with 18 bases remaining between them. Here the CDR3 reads CASSFTSKGPLDTQYF. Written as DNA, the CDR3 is TGTGCCAGCAGCTTTACTAGCAAGGGACCCCTAGATACGCAGTATTTT.

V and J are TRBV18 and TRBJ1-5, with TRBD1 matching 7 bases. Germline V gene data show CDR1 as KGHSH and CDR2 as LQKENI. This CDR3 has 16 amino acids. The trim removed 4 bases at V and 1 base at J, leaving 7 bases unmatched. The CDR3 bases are TGTGCCAGCTCACTCTCCGACAGGGCCAGCAATCAGCCCCAGCATTTT. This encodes CASSLSDRASNQPQHF. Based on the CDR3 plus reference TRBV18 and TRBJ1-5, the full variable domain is NAGVMQNPRHLVRRRGQEARLRCSPMKGHSHVYWYRQLPEEGLKFMVYLQKENIIDESGMPKERFSAEFPKEGPSILRIQQVVRGDSAAYFCASSLSDRASNQPQHFGDGTRLSIL.

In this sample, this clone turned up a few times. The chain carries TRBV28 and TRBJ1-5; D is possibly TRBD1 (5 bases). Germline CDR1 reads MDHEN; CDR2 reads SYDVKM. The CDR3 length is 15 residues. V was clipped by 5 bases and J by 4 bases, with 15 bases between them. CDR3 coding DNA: TGTGCCAGCAGTCCCCCCGGGGGTAAGAATCAGCCCCAGCATTTT. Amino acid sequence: CASSPPGGKNQPQHF.

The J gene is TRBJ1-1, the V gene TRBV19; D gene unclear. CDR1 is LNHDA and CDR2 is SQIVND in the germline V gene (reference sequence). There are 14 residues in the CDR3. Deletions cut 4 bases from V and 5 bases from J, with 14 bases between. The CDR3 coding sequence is TGTGCCAGTAGTAGCGGGCCCCCCGGAACTGAAGCTTTCTTT. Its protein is CASSSGPPGTEAFF.

The CDR3 sequence is CASRGPFETNEKLFF. CDR3 sequence (DNA): TGTGCCAGCCGTGGCCCTTTTGAAACTAATGAAAAACTGTTTTTT. The gene calls are TRBV18 and TRBJ1-4; no reliable D call. Germline V CDR1 and CDR2: KGHSH, LQKENI. V lost 8 bases to trimming and J lost 1 base, with 14 bases between them. This CDR3 is built from 15 residues.

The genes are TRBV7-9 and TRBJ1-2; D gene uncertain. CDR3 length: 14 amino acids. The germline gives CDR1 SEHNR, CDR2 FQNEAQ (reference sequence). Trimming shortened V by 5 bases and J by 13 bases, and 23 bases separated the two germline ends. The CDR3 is CASSPSGPSLRGTF. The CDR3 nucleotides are TGTGCCAGCAGCCCCAGCGGCCCGTCCCTAAGAGGCACCTTC.

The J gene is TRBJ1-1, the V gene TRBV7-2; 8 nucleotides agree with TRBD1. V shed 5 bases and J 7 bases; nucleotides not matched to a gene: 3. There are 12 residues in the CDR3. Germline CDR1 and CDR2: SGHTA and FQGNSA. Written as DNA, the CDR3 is TGTGCCAGCAGCGGGGACAGGAATGAAGCTTTCTTT. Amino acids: CASSGDRNEAFF.

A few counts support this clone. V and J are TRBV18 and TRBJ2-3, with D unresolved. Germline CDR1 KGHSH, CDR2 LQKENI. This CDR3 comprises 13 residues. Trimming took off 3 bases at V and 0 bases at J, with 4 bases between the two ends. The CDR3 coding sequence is TGTGCCAGCTCACCCCCTAGCACAGATACGCAGTATTTT. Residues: CASSPPSTDTQYF. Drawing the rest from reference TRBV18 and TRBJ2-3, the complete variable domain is NAGVMQNPRHLVRRRGQEARLRCSPMKGHSHVYWYRQLPEEGLKFMVYLQKENIIDESGMPKERFSAEFPKEGPSILRIQQVVRGDSAAYFCASSPPSTDTQYFGPGTRLTVL.

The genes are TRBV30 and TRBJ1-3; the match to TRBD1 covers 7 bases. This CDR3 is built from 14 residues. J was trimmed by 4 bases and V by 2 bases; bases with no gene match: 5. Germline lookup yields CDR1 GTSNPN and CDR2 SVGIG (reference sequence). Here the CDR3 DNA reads TGTGCCTGGAGTAACGGGACAGTGGGAAACACCATATATTTT. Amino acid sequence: CAWSNGTVGNTIYF.

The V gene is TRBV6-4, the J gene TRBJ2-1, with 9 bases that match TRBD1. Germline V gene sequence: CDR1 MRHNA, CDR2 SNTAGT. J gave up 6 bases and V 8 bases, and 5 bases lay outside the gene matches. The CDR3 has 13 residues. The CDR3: CASGTGKSNEQFF. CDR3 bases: TGTGCCAGCGGGACAGGGAAGTCCAATGAGCAGTTCTTC.

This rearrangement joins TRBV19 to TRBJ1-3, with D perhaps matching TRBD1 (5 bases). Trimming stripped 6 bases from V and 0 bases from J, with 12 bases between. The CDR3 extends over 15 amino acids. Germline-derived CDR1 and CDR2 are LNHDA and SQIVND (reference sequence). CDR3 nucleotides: TGTGCCAGTAGCCCCGGACACTCCTCTGGAAACACCATATATTTT. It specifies CASSPGHSSGNTIYF.

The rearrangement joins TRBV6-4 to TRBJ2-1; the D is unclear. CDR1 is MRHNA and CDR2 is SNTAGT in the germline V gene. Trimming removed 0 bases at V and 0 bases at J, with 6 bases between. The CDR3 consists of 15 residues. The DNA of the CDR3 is TGTGCCAGCAGTGACTCGAGTAGCTCCTACAATGAGCAGTTCTTC. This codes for CASSDSSSSYNEQFF.

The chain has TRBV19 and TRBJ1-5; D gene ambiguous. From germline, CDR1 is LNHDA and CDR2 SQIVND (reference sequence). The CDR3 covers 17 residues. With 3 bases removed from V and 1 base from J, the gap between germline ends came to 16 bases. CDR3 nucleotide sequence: TGTGCCAGTAGTATCTCGGCAGCGGGGATGAGCAATCAGCCCCAGCATTTT. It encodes CASSISAAGMSNQPQHF.

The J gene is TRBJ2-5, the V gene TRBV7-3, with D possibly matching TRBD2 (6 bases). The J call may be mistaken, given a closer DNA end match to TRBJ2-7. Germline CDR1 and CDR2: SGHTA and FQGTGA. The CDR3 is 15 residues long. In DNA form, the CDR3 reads TGTGCCAGCAGCCGGGGGAGCGGCGGATCCTACGAGCAGTACTTC. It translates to CASSRGSGGSYEQYF.

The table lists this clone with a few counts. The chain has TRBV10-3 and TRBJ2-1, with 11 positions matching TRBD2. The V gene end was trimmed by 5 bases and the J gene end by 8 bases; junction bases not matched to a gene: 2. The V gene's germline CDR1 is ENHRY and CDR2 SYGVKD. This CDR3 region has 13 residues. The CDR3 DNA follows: TGTGCCATCAGTAAGACTAGCGGGGATGAGCAGTTCTTC. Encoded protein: CAISKTSGDEQFF.

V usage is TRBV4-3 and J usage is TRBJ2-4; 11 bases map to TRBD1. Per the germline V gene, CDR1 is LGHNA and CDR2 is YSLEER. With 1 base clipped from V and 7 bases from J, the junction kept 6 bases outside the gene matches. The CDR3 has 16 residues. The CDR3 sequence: CASSQAGQGGRNIQYF. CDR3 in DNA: TGCGCCAGCAGCCAAGCGGGACAGGGGGGCCGGAACATTCAGTACTTC.

CDR3 in amino acids: CASSTGNQPQHF. DNA for the CDR3: TGTGCCAGCAGCACAGGGAATCAGCCCCAGCATTTT. V is TRBV6-6 and J is TRBJ1-5, with D tentatively TRBD1 (6 bases). The CDR3 spans 12 residues. The germline V and J ends were trimmed by 6 bases and 4 bases, with 7 bases remaining between them. The germline V gene has CDR1 MNHNY and CDR2 SVGAGI (reference sequence).

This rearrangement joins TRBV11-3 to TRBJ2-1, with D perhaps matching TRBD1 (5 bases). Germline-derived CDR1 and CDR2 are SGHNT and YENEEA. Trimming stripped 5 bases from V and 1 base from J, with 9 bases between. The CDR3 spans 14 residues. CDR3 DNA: TGTGCCAGCAGCCCAGGGAATTCCTACAATGAGCAGTTCTTC. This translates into CASSPGNSYNEQFF.

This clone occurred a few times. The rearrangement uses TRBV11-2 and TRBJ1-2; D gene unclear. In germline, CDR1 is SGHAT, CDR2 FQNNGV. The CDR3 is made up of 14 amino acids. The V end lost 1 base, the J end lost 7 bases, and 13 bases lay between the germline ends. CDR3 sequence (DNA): TGTGCCAGCAGCTTAGCTGTCGGAGTTGGTGGCTACACCTTC. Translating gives CASSLAVGVGGYTF.

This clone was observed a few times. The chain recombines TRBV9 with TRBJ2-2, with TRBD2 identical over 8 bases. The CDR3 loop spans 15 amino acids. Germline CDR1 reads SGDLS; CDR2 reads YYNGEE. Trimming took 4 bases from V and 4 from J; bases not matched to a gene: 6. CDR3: CASSTPSGGTGELFF. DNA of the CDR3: TGTGCCAGCAGCACCCCCAGCGGGGGCACCGGGGAGCTGTTTTTT.

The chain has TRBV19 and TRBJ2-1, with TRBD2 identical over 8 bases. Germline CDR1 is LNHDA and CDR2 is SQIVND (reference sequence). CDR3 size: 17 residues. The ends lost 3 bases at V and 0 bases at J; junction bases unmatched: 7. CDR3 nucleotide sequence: TGTGCCAGTAGTATTACGGGGGGGGCTCCCTCCTACAATGAGCAGTTCTTC. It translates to CASSITGGAPSYNEQFF. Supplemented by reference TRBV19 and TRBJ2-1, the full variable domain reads DGGITQSPKYLFRKEGQNVTLSCEQNLNHDAMYWYRQDPGQGLRLIYYSQIVNDFQKGDIAEGYSVSREKKESFPLTVTSAQKNPTAFYLCASSITGGAPSYNEQFFGPGTRLTVL.